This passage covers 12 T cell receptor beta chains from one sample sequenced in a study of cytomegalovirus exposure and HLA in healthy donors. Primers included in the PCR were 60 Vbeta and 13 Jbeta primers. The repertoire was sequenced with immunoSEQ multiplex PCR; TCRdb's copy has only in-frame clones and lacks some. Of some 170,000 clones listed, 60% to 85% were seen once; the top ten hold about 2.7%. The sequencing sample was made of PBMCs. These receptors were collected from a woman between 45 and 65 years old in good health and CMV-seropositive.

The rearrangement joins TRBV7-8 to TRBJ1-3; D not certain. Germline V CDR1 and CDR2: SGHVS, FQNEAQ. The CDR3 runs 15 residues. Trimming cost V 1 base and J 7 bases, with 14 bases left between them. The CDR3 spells CASSLVEIGRNTIYF. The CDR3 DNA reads TGTGCCAGCAGCTTAGTTGAAATTGGGAGGAACACCATATATTTT.

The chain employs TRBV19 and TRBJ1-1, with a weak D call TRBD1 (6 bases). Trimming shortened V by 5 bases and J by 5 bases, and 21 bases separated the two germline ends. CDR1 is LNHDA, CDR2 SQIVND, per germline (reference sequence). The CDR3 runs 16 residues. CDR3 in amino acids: CASSREQGPSGTEAFF. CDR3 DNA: TGTGCCAGTAGTCGAGAACAGGGCCCATCCGGAACTGAAGCTTTCTTT.

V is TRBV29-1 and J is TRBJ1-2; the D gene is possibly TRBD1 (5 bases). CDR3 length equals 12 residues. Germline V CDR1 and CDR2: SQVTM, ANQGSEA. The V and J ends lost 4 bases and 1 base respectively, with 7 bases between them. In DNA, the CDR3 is TGCAGCGTTGGGGGGGATAACTATGGCTACACCTTC. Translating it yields CSVGGDNYGYTF.

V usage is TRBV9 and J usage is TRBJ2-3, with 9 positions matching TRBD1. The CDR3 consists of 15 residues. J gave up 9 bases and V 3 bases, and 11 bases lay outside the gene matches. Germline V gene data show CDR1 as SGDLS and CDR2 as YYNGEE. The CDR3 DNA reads TGTGCCAGCAGCGCATCGGGACAGGGAGGGAGGACGCAGTATTTT. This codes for CASSASGQGGRTQYF.

This CDR3 is CASSFITANYGYTF. The CDR3 nucleotides read TGTGCCAGCAGTTTCATAACAGCTAACTATGGCTACACCTTC. The chain joins TRBV28 to TRBJ1-2; D ambiguous. Trimming pared 3 bases from V and 0 bases from J, leaving 8 bases between. Germline V gene sequence: CDR1 MDHEN, CDR2 SYDVKM. There are 14 residues in the CDR3.

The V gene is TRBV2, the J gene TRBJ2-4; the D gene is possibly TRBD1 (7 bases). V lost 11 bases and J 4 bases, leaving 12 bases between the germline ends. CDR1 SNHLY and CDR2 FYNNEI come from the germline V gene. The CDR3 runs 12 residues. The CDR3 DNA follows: TGTGCCGGAGGGACAGAAAAAAACATTCAGTACTTC. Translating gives CAGGTEKNIQYF.

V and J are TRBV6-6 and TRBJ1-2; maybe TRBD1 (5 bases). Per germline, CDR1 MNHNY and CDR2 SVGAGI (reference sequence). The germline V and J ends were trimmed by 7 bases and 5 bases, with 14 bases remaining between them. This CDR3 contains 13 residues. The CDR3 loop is CASTHAGGYGYTF. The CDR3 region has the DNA TGTGCCAGCACCCATGCGGGGGGGTATGGCTACACCTTC.

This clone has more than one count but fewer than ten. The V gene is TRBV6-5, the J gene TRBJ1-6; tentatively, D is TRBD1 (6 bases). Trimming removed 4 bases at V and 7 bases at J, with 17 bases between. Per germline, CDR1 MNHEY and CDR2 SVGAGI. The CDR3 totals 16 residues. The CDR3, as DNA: TGTGCCAGCAGTTCCCGACAGGCTGGAGAGAATTCACCCCTCCACTTT. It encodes CASSSRQAGENSPLHF.

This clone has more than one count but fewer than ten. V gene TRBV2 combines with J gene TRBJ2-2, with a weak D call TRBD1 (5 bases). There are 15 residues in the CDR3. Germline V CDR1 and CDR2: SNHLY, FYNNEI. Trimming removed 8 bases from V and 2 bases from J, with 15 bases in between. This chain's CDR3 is CASGNRNPNTGELFF. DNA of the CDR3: TGTGCCAGCGGGAACAGGAACCCTAACACCGGGGAGCTGTTTTTT. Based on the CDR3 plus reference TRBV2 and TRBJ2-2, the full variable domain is EPEVTQTPSHQVTQMGQEVILRCVPISNHLYFYWYRQILGQKVEFLVSFYNNEISEKSEIFDDQFSVERPDGSNFTLKIRSTKLEDSAMYFCASGNRNPNTGELFFGEGSRLTVL.

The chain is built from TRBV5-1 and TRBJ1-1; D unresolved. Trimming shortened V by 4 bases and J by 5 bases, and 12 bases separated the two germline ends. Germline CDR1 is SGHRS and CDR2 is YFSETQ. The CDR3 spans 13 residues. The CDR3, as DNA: TGCGCCAGCAGCCCCCGGAGGGAAACTGAAGCTTTCTTT. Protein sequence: CASSPRRETEAFF. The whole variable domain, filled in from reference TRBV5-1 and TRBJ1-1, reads KAGVTQTPRYLIKTRGQQVTLSCSPISGHRSVSWYQQTPGQGLQFLFEYFSETQRNKGNFPGRFSGRQFSNSRSEMNVSTLELGDSALYLCASSPRRETEAFFGQGTRLTVV.

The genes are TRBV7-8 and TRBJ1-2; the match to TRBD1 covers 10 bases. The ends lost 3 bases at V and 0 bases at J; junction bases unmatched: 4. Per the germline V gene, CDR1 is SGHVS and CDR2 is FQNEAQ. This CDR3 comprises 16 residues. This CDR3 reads CASSLGGQGTNYGYTF. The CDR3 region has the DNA TGTGCCAGCAGCTTGGGGGGACAGGGGACTAACTATGGCTACACCTTC. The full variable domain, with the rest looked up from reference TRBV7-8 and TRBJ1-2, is GAGVSQSPRYKVAKRGQDVALRCDPISGHVSLFWYQQALGQGPEFLTYFQNEAQLDKSGLPSDRFFAERPEGSVSTLKIQRTQQEDSAVYLCASSLGGQGTNYGYTFGSGTRLTVV.

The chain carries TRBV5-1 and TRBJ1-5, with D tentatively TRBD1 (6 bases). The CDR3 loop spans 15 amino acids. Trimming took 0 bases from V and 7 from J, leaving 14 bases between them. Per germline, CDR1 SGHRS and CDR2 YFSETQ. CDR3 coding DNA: TGCGCCAGCAGCTTGGTTTCAGGGGTCGGGCAGCCCCAGCATTTT. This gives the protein CASSLVSGVGQPQHF.